This passage covers 8 T cell receptor beta chains from one sample sequenced in a study of blood T cell repertoires in COVID-19. Profiling relied on immunoSEQ multiplex PCR, and the TCRdb table lists in-frame clones only, not all of them. This sample has fewer than 200,000 clones, with 85% found just once. Sequenced: peripheral blood. The receptors come from a human donor with acute or convalescent COVID-19. The donor label of this sample is uncertain.

The chain couples TRBV4-1 to TRBJ1-1; D is possibly TRBD1 (6 bases). The CDR3 runs to 13 residues. V lost 5 bases, J lost 5 bases, and 12 bases lay in between. Germline CDR1 MGHRA, CDR2 YSYEKL. CDR3 bases: TGCGCCAGCAGCTATCAGGGGCGAACTGAAGCTTTCTTT. It yields the protein CASSYQGRTEAFF.

The rearrangement links TRBV30 to TRBJ1-5, with no clear D. CDR1 is GTSNPN and CDR2 is SVGIG in the germline V gene (reference sequence). This CDR3 has 13 amino acids. Trimming cost V 1 base and J 4 bases, with 8 bases left between them. CDR3 region: CAWSGGGNQPQHF. CDR3 in DNA: TGTGCCTGGAGTGGGGGAGGGAATCAGCCCCAGCATTTT. Variable domain in full (rest from reference TRBV30 and TRBJ1-5): SQTIHQWPATLVQPVGSPLSLECTVEGTSNPNLYWYRQAAGRGLQLLFYSVGIGQISSEVPQNLSASRPQDRQFILSSKKLLLSDSGFYLCAWSGGGNQPQHFGDGTRLSIL.

In its sample, this clone was seen a few times. The rearrangement links TRBV5-5 to TRBJ1-2, with TRBD1 matching over 8 bases. Per germline, CDR1 SGHKS and CDR2 YYEKEE (reference sequence). Trimming removed 0 bases from V and 7 bases from J; junction bases left unmatched: 5. The CDR3 extends over 14 amino acids. CDR3 sequence (DNA): TGTGCCAGCAGCTTGGCCCAGGGGGCGGTTGGCTACACCTTC. Translated, it gives CASSLAQGAVGYTF.

The genes are TRBV2 and TRBJ2-3; TRBD2 aligns across 8 bases. J was trimmed by 2 bases and V by 0 bases; bases with no gene match: 10. The germline gives CDR1 SNHLY, CDR2 FYNNEI. This CDR3 has 18 residues. The CDR3, as DNA: TGTGCCAGCAGTGAAGCGCACCGGCTAGCGGGCCCCACAGATACGCAGTATTTT. Translating it yields CASSEAHRLAGPTDTQYF.

This clone was found once. The chain has TRBV27 and TRBJ1-1; TRBD1 might be the D (5 bases). The V end lost 7 bases, the J end lost 0 bases, and 12 bases lay between the germline ends. From germline, CDR1 is MNHEY and CDR2 SMNVEV (reference sequence). The CDR3 spans 14 residues. The CDR3: CASKWGDLNTEAFF. The CDR3 DNA sequence: TGTGCCAGCAAATGGGGGGATCTGAACACTGAAGCTTTCTTT.

The J gene is TRBJ2-3, the V gene TRBV11-2, with 9 positions matching TRBD1. The CDR3 consists of 15 residues. Per the germline V gene, CDR1 is SGHAT and CDR2 is FQNNGV. The trim removed 5 bases at V and 6 bases at J, leaving 9 bases unmatched. CDR3 in DNA: TGTGCCAGCAGCCAGCGGGACAGGGCGGCCGATACGCAGTATTTT. Translation gives CASSQRDRAADTQYF.

V usage is TRBV30 and J usage is TRBJ2-3, with D unclear. The germline V and J ends were trimmed by 2 bases and 2 bases, with 5 bases remaining between them. This CDR3 comprises 12 residues. Germline lookup yields CDR1 GTSNPN and CDR2 SVGIG (reference sequence). The DNA of the CDR3 is TGTGCCTGGAGTTACAACACAGATACGCAGTATTTT. Its protein is CAWSYNTDTQYF.

The chain recombines TRBV6-5 with TRBJ1-2; 8 positions agree with TRBD1. CDR3 size: 14 residues. With V trimmed by 6 bases and J by 4 bases, 7 bases remained unmatched. Looked up from germline, CDR1 is MNHEY and CDR2 is SVGAGI. CDR3 protein: CASRLRGLSYGYTF. CDR3 nucleotides: TGTGCCAGCAGGCTCAGGGGGCTCTCCTATGGCTACACCTTC.